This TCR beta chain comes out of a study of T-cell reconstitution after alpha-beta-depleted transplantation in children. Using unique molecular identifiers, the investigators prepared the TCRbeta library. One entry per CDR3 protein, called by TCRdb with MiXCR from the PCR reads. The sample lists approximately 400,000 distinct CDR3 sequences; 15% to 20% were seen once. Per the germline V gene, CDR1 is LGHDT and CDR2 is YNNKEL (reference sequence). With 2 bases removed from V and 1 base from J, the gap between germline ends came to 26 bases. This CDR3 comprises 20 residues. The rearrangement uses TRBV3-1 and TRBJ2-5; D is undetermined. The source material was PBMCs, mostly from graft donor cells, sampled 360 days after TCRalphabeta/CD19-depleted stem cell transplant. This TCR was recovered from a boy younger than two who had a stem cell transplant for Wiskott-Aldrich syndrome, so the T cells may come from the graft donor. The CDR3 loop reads CASSQTLDDGAHTIQETQYF. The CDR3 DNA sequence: TGTGCCAGCAGCCAAACCCTCGACGATGGAGCACATACTATCCAAGAGACCCAGTACTTC.